This T cell receptor (beta chain) stems from a study of T cells after yellow fever vaccination. The wider study: Preparation used SMART-Seq v4 Ultra Low Input for the low-cell-number fractions. Notes on the study in general: Most primary-vaccination clones recurred post-booster (approximately 96% CD4, around 90% CD8). Abundant clonotypes from the bulk population could get into FACS-sorted repertoires as contaminants.

CDR1 MNHEY and CDR2 SVGAGI come from the germline V gene. V shed 2 bases, J shed 7 bases, and the junction held 3 bases outside the gene matches. The length of the CDR3 is 14 residues. TCRdb independently ran MiXCR on the 5' RACE reads; one entry per CDR3 protein. This table has about 99,000 distinct CDR3 sequences, roughly 5.2% appearing once. This clonotype has more than one count but fewer than ten. The antigen remains undetermined. The starting material was CD8+ T cells sorted from PBMCs, obtained 10 days after the yellow fever booster vaccination. The chain couples TRBV6-5 to TRBJ2-1; the match to TRBD2 covers 9 bases. The TCR comes from a man in his late teens or twenties who received the YFV17D yellow fever vaccine. The CDR3: CASSYRAGGNEQFF. The DNA for the CDR3 is TGTGCCAGCAGTTACAGAGCGGGGGGTAATGAGCAGTTCTTC.